These T cell receptor beta chains were read from a single sample in a study of patients and donors after allogeneic stem cell transplantation. TCRdb reprocessed the RT-PCR reads via MiXCR and lists one record per CDR3 protein. The table includes about a million distinct CDR3 sequences, roughly 18% detected once. Input material: blood, either unsorted or a sorted T cell fraction (not recorded which). The source of these receptors is a human donor who was either an allogeneic HSCT recipient or a stem cell or donor lymphocyte infusion donor (not recorded which). It is not recorded whose cells these are; they may come from a transplant donor. CDR3s include the opening cysteine and the closing phenylalanine or tryptophan. Fields, in order: clone size, V gene, J gene, D gene, CDR3 protein, CDR3 DNA. A D gene is named only where the DNA matches it firmly. A clone size is listed for some rows: how often the clone was seen (once, few, many), or a class if it is expanded.

clone size: few; V gene: TRBV20-1; J gene: TRBJ2-7; D gene: TRBD1; CDR3 protein: CSARVTGRNLDEQYF; CDR3 DNA: TGCAGTGCTAGAGTGACAGGGAGAAACTTGGACGAGCAGTACTTC
clone size: few; V gene: TRBV12-3/TRBV12-4; J gene: TRBJ2-5; D gene: TRBD2; CDR3 protein: CASSTIAGPVETQYF; CDR3 DNA: TGTGCCAGCAGTACCATAGCGGGACCCGTCGAGACCCAGTACTTC
clone size: .; V gene: TRBV4-1; J gene: TRBJ2-1; D gene: .; CDR3 protein: CASSQSLGNEQFF; CDR3 DNA: TGCGCCAGCAGCCAAAGTCTTGGAAATGAGCAGTTCTTC
clone size: .; V gene: TRBV18; J gene: TRBJ2-1; D gene: TRBD2; CDR3 protein: CASSPRLAGGLENEQFF; CDR3 DNA: TGTGCCAGCTCACCACGACTAGCGGGAGGGCTAGAAAATGAGCAGTTCTTC
clone size: few; V gene: TRBV24-1; J gene: TRBJ2-3; D gene: .; CDR3 protein: CATSDAPYRGREDTQYF; CDR3 DNA: TGTGCCACCAGTGACGCCCCTTATCGGGGTCGGGAAGATACGCAGTATTTT
clone size: once; V gene: TRBV5-1; J gene: TRBJ2-2; D gene: .; CDR3 protein: CASSSRSATGVTGELFF; CDR3 DNA: TGCGCCAGCAGCTCTAGGTCCGCAACGGGAGTCACCGGGGAGCTGTTTTTT
clone size: few; V gene: TRBV6-6; J gene: TRBJ2-4; D gene: .; CDR3 protein: CASSYGRNIQYF; CDR3 DNA: TGTGCCAGCAGTTACGGTCGGAACATTCAGTACTTC
clone size: .; V gene: TRBV28; J gene: TRBJ2-1; D gene: TRBD2; CDR3 protein: CASSPTSGRSREQFF; CDR3 DNA: TGTGCCAGCAGTCCGACTAGCGGGAGATCTCGTGAGCAGTTCTTC
clone size: many; V gene: TRBV30; J gene: TRBJ2-2; D gene: .; CDR3 protein: CAWRTGELFF; CDR3 DNA: TGTGCCTGGAGGACCGGGGAGCTGTTTTTT
clone size: .; V gene: TRBV12-3/TRBV12-4; J gene: TRBJ2-7; D gene: .; CDR3 protein: CASSFGEVMVYEQYF; CDR3 DNA: TGTGCCAGCAGTTTTGGAGAGGTCATGGTTTACGAGCAGTACTTC
clone size: few; V gene: TRBV24-1; J gene: TRBJ2-7; D gene: TRBD1; CDR3 protein: CATSDSDRVGNEQYF; CDR3 DNA: TGTGCCACCAGTGATTCGGACAGGGTGGGTAACGAGCAGTACTTC
clone size: .; V gene: TRBV4-1; J gene: TRBJ2-7; D gene: TRBD2; CDR3 protein: CASSHPGLADYEQYF; CDR3 DNA: TGCGCCAGCAGCCACCCGGGACTAGCGGATTACGAGCAGTACTTC
clone size: .; V gene: TRBV2; J gene: TRBJ1-2; D gene: .; CDR3 protein: CASSDDRVGYTF; CDR3 DNA: TGTGCCAGCAGTGACGATCGGGTAGGCTACACCTTC
clone size: .; V gene: TRBV27; J gene: TRBJ2-7; D gene: .; CDR3 protein: CASSLSVQGPYEQYF; CDR3 DNA: TGTGCCAGCAGTTTATCGGTCCAGGGTCCCTACGAGCAGTACTTC
clone size: .; V gene: TRBV20-1; J gene: TRBJ2-5; D gene: TRBD1; CDR3 protein: CSAEGTEETQYF; CDR3 DNA: TGCAGTGCAGAGGGGACAGAAGAGACCCAGTACTTC
clone size: .; V gene: TRBV9; J gene: TRBJ1-2; D gene: TRBD1; CDR3 protein: CASGRGQEVYGYTF; CDR3 DNA: TGTGCCAGCGGACGGGGACAGGAGGTCTATGGCTACACCTTC
clone size: few; V gene: TRBV12-5; J gene: TRBJ2-3; D gene: TRBD2; CDR3 protein: CASGLGLAGDTQYF; CDR3 DNA: TGTGCTAGTGGTTTGGGGCTAGCGGGAGATACGCAGTATTTT
clone size: .; V gene: TRBV5-1; J gene: TRBJ1-1; D gene: TRBD1; CDR3 protein: CASSFVQGVGTEAFF; CDR3 DNA: TGCGCCAGCAGCTTTGTCCAGGGGGTTGGCACTGAAGCTTTCTTT
clone size: .; V gene: TRBV12-3/TRBV12-4; J gene: TRBJ1-5; D gene: .; CDR3 protein: CASSHRPGSNQPQHF; CDR3 DNA: TGTGCCAGCAGTCATAGACCGGGAAGCAATCAGCCCCAGCATTTT
clone size: .; V gene: TRBV20-1; J gene: TRBJ2-1; D gene: .; CDR3 protein: CSASLEIVPYNEQFF; CDR3 DNA: TGCAGTGCTAGTCTCGAAATCGTACCCTACAATGAGCAGTTCTTC
clone size: .; V gene: TRBV20-1; J gene: TRBJ1-1; D gene: .; CDR3 protein: CSASDPDSLTEAFF; CDR3 DNA: TGCAGTGCTAGCGACCCGGACAGCCTGACTGAAGCTTTCTTT
clone size: few; V gene: TRBV6-1; J gene: TRBJ1-3; D gene: .; CDR3 protein: CASSKRTPGNTIYF; CDR3 DNA: TGTGCCAGCAGTAAGAGGACTCCTGGAAACACCATATATTTT
clone size: .; V gene: TRBV27; J gene: TRBJ2-2; D gene: .; CDR3 protein: CASKKKTGELFF; CDR3 DNA: TGTGCCAGCAAAAAAAAGACCGGGGAGCTGTTTTTT
clone size: few; V gene: TRBV10-3; J gene: TRBJ2-1; D gene: TRBD2; CDR3 protein: CAISDKGSGTQNEQFF; CDR3 DNA: TGTGCCATCAGTGATAAGGGTAGCGGGACCCAAAATGAGCAGTTCTTC
clone size: .; V gene: TRBV18; J gene: TRBJ2-2; D gene: TRBD2; CDR3 protein: CASSPPERGTNTGELFF; CDR3 DNA: TGTGCCAGCTCACCTCCTGAGCGGGGAACGAACACCGGGGAGCTGTTTTTT
clone size: .; V gene: TRBV25-1; J gene: TRBJ2-1; D gene: .; CDR3 protein: CASSDAKSVSGEQFF; CDR3 DNA: TGTGCCAGCAGTGACGCCAAGTCCGTTTCGGGTGAGCAGTTCTTC
clone size: .; V gene: TRBV11-2; J gene: TRBJ2-1; D gene: TRBD2; CDR3 protein: CASSLVRGASGGADHEQFF; CDR3 DNA: TGTGCCAGCAGCTTAGTCCGGGGAGCGAGCGGGGGGGCCGACCATGAGCAGTTCTTC
clone size: .; V gene: TRBV7-9; J gene: TRBJ2-5; D gene: .; CDR3 protein: CASRQRREGKLGETQYF; CDR3 DNA: TGTGCCAGCAGGCAACGCAGGGAAGGGAAGCTCGGAGAGACCCAGTACTTC
clone size: few; V gene: TRBV3-1; J gene: TRBJ2-7; D gene: TRBD1; CDR3 protein: CASSQGDRLRQYF; CDR3 DNA: TGTGCCAGCAGCCAGGGGGACAGATTACGGCAGTACTTC
clone size: .; V gene: TRBV12-3/TRBV12-4; J gene: TRBJ2-5; D gene: TRBD2; CDR3 protein: CASSPPGLRGTQYF; CDR3 DNA: TGTGCCAGCAGTCCCCCGGGACTACGGGGGACCCAGTACTTC
clone size: few; V gene: TRBV12-3/TRBV12-4; J gene: TRBJ2-5; D gene: TRBD2; CDR3 protein: CASSSPGTSGFTSYGETQYF; CDR3 DNA: TGTGCCAGCAGTTCCCCTGGGACTAGCGGGTTTACATCCTACGGGGAGACCCAGTACTTC
clone size: few; V gene: TRBV6-1; J gene: TRBJ2-2; D gene: TRBD2; CDR3 protein: CASSERTSPNTGELFF; CDR3 DNA: TGTGCCAGCAGTGAGCGGACTAGCCCGAACACCGGGGAGCTGTTTTTT
clone size: .; V gene: TRBV30; J gene: TRBJ1-1; D gene: TRBD1; CDR3 protein: CAWSGTGETEAFF; CDR3 DNA: TGTGCCTGGAGTGGGACAGGAGAGACTGAAGCTTTCTTT
clone size: few; V gene: TRBV7-9; J gene: TRBJ2-1; D gene: TRBD1; CDR3 protein: CASSPGTGLLNEQFF; CDR3 DNA: TGTGCCAGCAGCCCAGGGACAGGGCTACTCAATGAGCAGTTCTTC
clone size: few; V gene: TRBV20-1; J gene: TRBJ1-1; D gene: .; CDR3 protein: CSAAGDTEAFF; CDR3 DNA: TGCAGTGCAGCAGGGGATACTGAAGCTTTCTTT
clone size: .; V gene: TRBV9; J gene: TRBJ1-2; D gene: TRBD1; CDR3 protein: CASSVRGGDYGYTF; CDR3 DNA: TGTGCCAGCAGCGTCAGGGGGGGCGACTATGGCTACACCTTC
clone size: once; V gene: TRBV10-3; J gene: TRBJ1-4; D gene: TRBD1; CDR3 protein: CAIREGQGVGEKLFF; CDR3 DNA: TGTGCCATCAGGGAAGGACAGGGGGTCGGTGAAAAACTGTTTTTT
clone size: .; V gene: TRBV6-2/TRBV6-3; J gene: TRBJ2-7; D gene: TRBD2; CDR3 protein: CASSYPLAGGPYEQYF; CDR3 DNA: TGTGCCAGCAGTTACCCTCTGGCGGGGGGCCCCTACGAGCAGTACTTC
clone size: .; V gene: TRBV11-2; J gene: TRBJ1-4; D gene: .; CDR3 protein: CASSRSGIEKLFF; CDR3 DNA: TGTGCCAGCAGCCGCTCAGGGATTGAAAAACTGTTTTTT
clone size: few; V gene: TRBV7-6; J gene: TRBJ1-2; D gene: .; CDR3 protein: CASSRTDRSYGYTF; CDR3 DNA: TGTGCCAGCAGCAGGACCGACCGTAGCTATGGCTACACCTTC
clone size: .; V gene: TRBV9; J gene: TRBJ2-3; D gene: .; CDR3 protein: CASSVATRTDTQYF; CDR3 DNA: TGTGCCAGCAGCGTAGCCACCCGGACAGATACGCAGTATTTT